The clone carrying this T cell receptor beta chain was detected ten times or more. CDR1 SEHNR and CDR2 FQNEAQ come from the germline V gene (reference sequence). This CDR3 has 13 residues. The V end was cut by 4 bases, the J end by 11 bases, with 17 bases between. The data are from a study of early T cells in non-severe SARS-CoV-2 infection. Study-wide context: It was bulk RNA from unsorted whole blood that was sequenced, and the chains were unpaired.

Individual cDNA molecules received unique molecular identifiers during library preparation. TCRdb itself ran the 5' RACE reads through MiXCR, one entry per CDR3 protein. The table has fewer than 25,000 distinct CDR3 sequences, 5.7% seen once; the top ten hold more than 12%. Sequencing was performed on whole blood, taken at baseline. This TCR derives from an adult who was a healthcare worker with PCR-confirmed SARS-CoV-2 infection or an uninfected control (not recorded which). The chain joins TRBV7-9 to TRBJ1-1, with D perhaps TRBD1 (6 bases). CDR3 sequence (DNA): TGTGCCAGCAGCTCAAACCCACAGGGTCATGCTTTCTTT. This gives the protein CASSSNPQGHAFF.